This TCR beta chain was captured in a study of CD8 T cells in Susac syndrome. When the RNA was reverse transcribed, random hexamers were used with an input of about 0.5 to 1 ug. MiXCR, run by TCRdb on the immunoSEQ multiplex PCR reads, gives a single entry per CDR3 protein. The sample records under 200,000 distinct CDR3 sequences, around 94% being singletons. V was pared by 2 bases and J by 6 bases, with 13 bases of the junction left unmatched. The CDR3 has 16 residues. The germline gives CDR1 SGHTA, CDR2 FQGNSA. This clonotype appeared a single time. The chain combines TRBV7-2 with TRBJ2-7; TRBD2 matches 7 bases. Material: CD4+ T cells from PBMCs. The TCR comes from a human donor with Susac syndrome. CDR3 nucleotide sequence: TGTGCCAGCAGCTTAATGGGGTTAGCGGGCCCCTCCGAGCAGTACTTC. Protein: CASSLMGLAGPSEQYF.